One sample yielded the 24 T cell receptor beta chains listed below, sequenced in a study of T-cell reconstitution after alpha-beta-depleted transplantation in children. Molecular barcoding with unique molecular identifiers was used for the TCRbeta library. TCRdb re-analysed the PCR reads in MiXCR, keeping a single row per CDR3 protein. The data show a few hundred thousand distinct CDR3 sequences, roughly 27% seen once. Sequenced here: PBMCs, sampled before TCRalphabeta/CD19-depleted stem cell transplant. These receptors were collected from a boy under three years old with Wiskott-Aldrich syndrome, due to receive a stem cell transplant.

This clonotype was seen a few times. J is TRBJ2-5 and V is TRBV5-5; unclear D gene. Germline V gene data show CDR1 as SGHKS and CDR2 as YYEKEE (reference sequence). Deletions cut 4 bases from V and 2 bases from J, with 9 bases between. CDR3 length: 13 amino acids. The CDR3 loop reads CASSESAQETQYF. In DNA, the CDR3 is TGTGCCAGCAGCGAATCAGCTCAAGAGACCCAGTACTTC. The whole variable domain, filled in from reference TRBV5-5 and TRBJ2-5, reads DAGVTQSPTHLIKTRGQQVTLRCSPISGHKSVSWYQQVLGQGPQFIFQYYEKEERGRGNFPDRFSARQFPNYSSELNVNALLLGDSALYLCASSESAQETQYFGPGTRLLVL.

The V and J genes are TRBV5-6 and TRBJ2-6; D not certain. The CDR3 is made up of 14 amino acids. Trimming cost V 5 bases and J 2 bases, with 8 bases left between them. Germline CDR1 and CDR2: SGHDT and YYEEEE. The CDR3 here is CASRGGPGANVLTF. The CDR3 region has the DNA TGTGCCAGCAGGGGTGGCCCTGGGGCCAACGTCCTGACTTTC.

This clonotype was detected a few times. The chain joins TRBV20-1 to TRBJ2-3, with 7 bases fitting TRBD2. The CDR3 is made up of 15 amino acids. Losses at the gene ends were 5 bases for V and 7 bases for J; bases not matched to a gene: 15. Per the germline V gene, CDR1 is DFQATT and CDR2 is SNEGSKA (reference sequence). The CDR3 nucleotides read TGCAGTGCTTCTAGCGGAAGTACCTCGTCGAATACGCAGTATTTT. This encodes CSASSGSTSSNTQYF.

This clonotype was observed a few times. The genes are TRBV5-1 and TRBJ1-1; D is perhaps TRBD1 (5 bases). CDR1 SGHRS and CDR2 YFSETQ come from the germline V gene. The ends were cut back, 4 bases at V and 1 base at J, with 14 bases in the middle. The CDR3 is 15 residues long. The CDR3 DNA is TGCGCCAGCAGCCTAATGGCCGGACAGAACACTGAAGCTTTCTTT. It yields the protein CASSLMAGQNTEAFF.

The J gene is TRBJ1-2, the V gene TRBV28; possibly TRBD1 for D (5 bases). The V end was cut by 10 bases, the J end by 3 bases, with 12 bases between. CDR3 size: 12 residues. Germline V CDR1 and CDR2: MDHEN, SYDVKM. CDR3 DNA sequence: TGTGCCACCGCGGGACTGGACTATGGCTACACCTTC. Its protein product is CATAGLDYGYTF.

This clonotype was observed a few times. The genes are TRBV3-1 and TRBJ2-3; 9 bases match TRBD2. J lost 0 bases, V lost 2 bases, and 3 bases had no gene match. CDR3 length: 16 amino acids. Per the germline V gene, CDR1 is LGHDT and CDR2 is YNNKEL (reference sequence). CDR3 protein: CASSQLTSGSTDTQYF. CDR3 nucleotides: TGTGCCAGCAGCCAACTTACTAGCGGGAGCACAGATACGCAGTATTTT.

V gene TRBV5-1 combines with J gene TRBJ2-3; 7 bases are a match to TRBD1. CDR1 SGHRS and CDR2 YFSETQ come from the germline V gene. The CDR3 has 16 amino acids. Trimming cost V 0 bases and J 5 bases; bases outside gene matches: 9. CDR3 sequence reads: CASSLGDRPPLDTQYF. CDR3 DNA sequence: TGCGCCAGCAGCTTGGGGGACAGACCCCCCTTAGATACGCAGTATTTT.

This clonotype was detected only a few times. The chain employs TRBV20-1 and TRBJ2-7; D is possibly TRBD2 (6 bases). The CDR3 has 14 residues. V gave up 6 bases and J gave up 0 bases, with 15 bases separating them. Per the germline V gene, CDR1 is DFQATT and CDR2 is SNEGSKA (reference sequence). CDR3 in DNA: TGCAGTGCCGCGGGGAGCGCCGTCTCCTACGAGCAGTACTTC. It codes for CSAAGSAVSYEQYF.

The chain links TRBV20-1 to TRBJ1-2; no clear D. V was clipped by 1 base and J by 4 bases, with 13 bases between them. The CDR3 totals 14 residues. Germline V CDR1 and CDR2: DFQATT, SNEGSKA (reference sequence). CDR3 sequence (DNA): TGCAGTGCTAGAGTAGTAGGGAGCGGCTATGGCTACACCTTC. Its protein is CSARVVGSGYGYTF.

This chain connects TRBV12-3 or TRBV12-4 to TRBJ1-1, with 8 nucleotides matching TRBD1. With V trimmed by 5 bases and J by 6 bases, 5 bases remained unmatched. The CDR3 covers 13 residues. CDR3 in amino acids: CASSQRTGPEAFF. CDR3 bases: TGTGCCAGCAGTCAACGGACAGGGCCTGAAGCTTTCTTT.

V and J are TRBV20-1 and TRBJ2-2; D possibly corresponds to TRBD1 (6 bases). The CDR3 covers 14 residues. CDR1 and CDR2 (germline): DFQATT, SNEGSKA (reference sequence). Trimming cost V 6 bases and J 1 base, with 12 bases left between them. The DNA of the CDR3 is TGCAGTGCCCCCGGGACAAAGAACACCGGGGAGCTGTTTTTT. It yields the protein CSAPGTKNTGELFF.

This clonotype was seen a handful of times. The chain is built from TRBV18 and TRBJ2-5; 9 bases agree with TRBD1. The germline CDR1 and CDR2 sequences are KGHSH and LQKENI. J gave up 3 bases and V 3 bases, and 5 bases lay outside the gene matches. CDR3 length: 15 amino acids. The CDR3 nucleotides are TGTGCCAGCTCACCCGGGACAGGGTTGGAAGAGACCCAGTACTTC. As protein: CASSPGTGLEETQYF.

This sequence joins TRBV20-1 and TRBJ2-3; D might be TRBD1 or TRBD2, each matching 6 bases. With 0 bases removed from V and 5 bases from J, the gap between germline ends came to 15 bases. Germline V lookup: CDR1 DFQATT, CDR2 SNEGSKA (reference sequence). The length of the CDR3 is 15 residues. This chain's CDR3 is CSARDPRTAGDTQYF. As DNA, the CDR3 is TGCAGTGCTAGAGATCCCCGGACAGCGGGAGATACGCAGTATTTT.

This clonotype has only a few counts. V gene TRBV20-1 combines with J gene TRBJ2-7; possible D gene TRBD1, 6 bases. Germline assignment: CDR1 DFQATT and CDR2 SNEGSKA (reference sequence). The CDR3 length is 14 residues. V lost 5 bases to trimming and J lost 3 bases, with 17 bases between them. CDR3 sequence: CSALRDTEFYEQYF. CDR3 nucleotide sequence: TGCAGTGCTCTACGGGACACCGAATTCTACGAGCAGTACTTC.

This clonotype was observed a few times. The V gene is TRBV5-1, the J gene TRBJ1-1, with TRBD1 matching over 7 bases. The CDR3 length is 13 residues. Germline CDR1 and CDR2: SGHRS and YFSETQ. The V segment lost 3 bases and the J segment 5 bases; nucleotides outside the gene matches: 4. The CDR3 nucleotides read TGCGCCAGCAGCTCGACAGGGATTACTGAAGCTTTCTTT. It translates to CASSSTGITEAFF.

V and J are TRBV5-1 and TRBJ1-1; D is unclear. The CDR3 is 15 amino acids. Trimming took off 0 bases at V and 0 bases at J, with 9 bases between the two ends. Germline assignment: CDR1 SGHRS and CDR2 YFSETQ. Here the CDR3 reads CASSLAVGMNTEAFF. The CDR3 DNA reads TGCGCCAGCAGCTTGGCGGTCGGCATGAACACTGAAGCTTTCTTT.

This clonotype appeared a few times. J is TRBJ1-5 and V is TRBV18, with TRBD1 as a possible D gene (5 bases). The germline V and J ends were trimmed by 4 bases and 2 bases, with 9 bases remaining between them. Germline values: CDR1 KGHSH, CDR2 LQKENI. CDR3 length: 14 residues. For the CDR3, the DNA is TGTGCCAGCTCACTCGGACATGGCAATCAGCCCCAGCATTTT. It specifies CASSLGHGNQPQHF.

The V gene is TRBV19, the J gene TRBJ2-3, with TRBD1 matching over 8 bases. The CDR3 runs to 16 residues. CDR1 and CDR2 from the germline V gene are LNHDA and SQIVND (reference sequence). V lost 5 bases, J lost 2 bases, and 9 bases stayed unmatched. In DNA, the CDR3 is TGTGCCAGTAGTGGGGGACAGGAGTATTACACAGATACGCAGTATTTT. Protein product: CASSGGQEYYTDTQYF.

The rearrangement links TRBV7-7 to TRBJ2-2, with 7 bases matching TRBD2. Germline V gives CDR1 SSHAT, CDR2 FNYEAQ (reference sequence). After removal of 5 bases from V and 4 bases from J, the junction contained 10 bases not matched to a gene. The CDR3 covers 16 residues. DNA of the CDR3: TGTGCCAGCAGCCCCCGGGCAGGGAGGGGCACCGGGGAGCTGTTTTTT. It yields the protein CASSPRAGRGTGELFF.

This chain links TRBV11-2 with TRBJ1-4; TRBD1 is a possible D gene (5 bases). V lost 5 bases to trimming and J lost 8 bases, with 27 bases between them. This CDR3 comprises 18 residues. Germline values: CDR1 SGHAT, CDR2 FQNNGV. The CDR3 here is CASSPGGTELFYGEKLFF. DNA of the CDR3: TGTGCCAGCAGCCCTGGCGGGACGGAATTGTTCTACGGAGAAAAACTGTTTTTT.

The gene calls are TRBV5-1 and TRBJ2-1; TRBD1 might be the D (5 bases). The CDR3 spans 16 residues. V was pared by 1 base and J by 6 bases, with 17 bases between. Germline assignment: CDR1 SGHRS and CDR2 YFSETQ. The CDR3 reads CASSLKGREWFNEQFF. The CDR3 DNA follows: TGCGCCAGCAGCTTGAAGGGCAGGGAATGGTTCAATGAGCAGTTCTTC.

V usage is TRBV25-1 and J usage is TRBJ2-1; 8 positions agree with TRBD2. Trimming cost V 2 bases and J 2 bases; bases outside gene matches: 5. This CDR3 has 16 residues. Per germline, CDR1 MGHDK and CDR2 SYGVNS. CDR3 sequence reads: CASSEGSGGTYNEQFF. CDR3 coding DNA: TGTGCCAGCAGTGAAGGAAGCGGGGGAACCTACAATGAGCAGTTCTTC.

The chain is built from TRBV20-1 and TRBJ1-2; 9 nucleotides align to TRBD1. The CDR3 spans 14 residues. Per the germline V gene, CDR1 is DFQATT and CDR2 is SNEGSKA (reference sequence). J gave up 2 bases and V 6 bases, and 7 bases lay outside the gene matches. This CDR3 reads CSARRTGDNYGYTF. The DNA for the CDR3 is TGCAGTGCCCGCCGGACAGGGGACAACTATGGCTACACCTTC.

The V gene is TRBV28, the J gene TRBJ2-3; 9 bases are a match to TRBD2. Germline V gives CDR1 MDHEN, CDR2 SYDVKM. V was clipped by 9 bases and J by 1 base; unmatched bases: 14. This CDR3 has 17 residues. CDR3 amino acids: CASTWLAGGRGTDTQYF. The CDR3 DNA is TGTGCCAGTACCTGGCTCGCGGGAGGGAGGGGCACAGATACGCAGTATTTT.